Sequencing of this T cell receptor (beta chain) was carried out in a study of blood T cell repertoires in COVID-19 (dated by TCRdb to about 2020). Looking at the study overall: Samples from collaborators originated in the United States, Italy and Spain and spanned both the acute and convalescent phases of COVID-19. Deeply sampled blood TCRbeta repertoires from subjects exposed to, actively infected with, or recovered from COVID-19 were included in the dataset. Where available, HLA class I and class II types were obtained from metadata supplied by the sample provider rather than from assay-based typing. The repertoires were made available in a free public database intended to serve as a resource for research on the immune response to SARS-CoV-2. Sample metadata almost always included a de-identified subject ID, COVID-19 status, age in years and sex. The samples were drawn from two sources: the first 160 participants of the ongoing ImmuneRACE study, and 1,254 subjects contributed by 6 global collaborators. The material from the prospective study consisted of cDNA or gDNA derived from T cells, B-cell-depleted T cells, or PBMCs.

One collaborating source in Seattle enrolled patients while the patients were actively infected and followed the patients over time throughout the course of disease. The collaborating institutions used their own protocols to collect whole blood in K2EDTA tubes. For TCRbeta analysis, collaborator samples were shipped as frozen whole blood, as isolated PBMCs, or as DNA extracted from either sample type. The research as a whole found: Clinical and demographic metadata were provided uncurated, with the amount varying by source and participant.

The CDR3 numbers 13 residues from cysteine through phenylalanine. CDR3 DNA is the only sequence kept; it has 39 bases, read in frame from the first base. At the junction V is shortened by 0 bases and J by 13 bases, with 14 bases in between. The CDR1 and CDR2 encoded by the germline V gene are LGHNA and YNFKEQ. The immunoSEQ Assay, a bias-controlled multiplex PCR, was used to amplify TCRbeta CDR3 regions from genomic DNA. Turning to the authors' computational methods: Within the assay, amplification of reference gene primers was used to estimate how many nucleated cells each sample contained. To quantify the absolute abundance of each unique TCRbeta CDR3 rearrangement, sequence reads were collapsed and filtered. For each sample, productive Simpson clonality was calculated by taking the square root of Simpson's diversity index across productive rearrangements. The table comes from immuneACCESS by way of TCRdb, which keeps in-frame sequences with V and J called. Part of the clones is missing from these tables; in studies checked, under half for an unresolved V gene and the rest for unknown reasons. V and J calls and clone size are copied from that table; D and trimming were computed from the DNA. In this sample the table shows 65,000 to 90,000 clones, 60% to 80% of which occur a single time. The ten largest clonotypes hold 2% to 2.5% of the sample.

This clone is deemed medium-sized (0.01 to 0.1%). Its recognized antigen is unknown. No base-level quality is on record; no much larger clone is a single base apart. The source is a man between 70 and 80 years old with COVID-19, enrolled during active disease. Sequencing used peripheral blood. The chain is encoded by TRBV4-2 joined to TRBJ2-3, and the D gene may be TRBD2, 5 bases matching. The bases are TGTGCCAGCAGCCAAGATACGGGAAATGCGGAGTATTTT. This sequence encodes CASSQDTGNAEYF.